This is a list of T cell receptor beta chains from one sample in a study of cytomegalovirus exposure and HLA in healthy donors. TCRdb keeps only in-frame clones here, not all; method: immunoSEQ multiplex PCR. The top ten hold less than 2% of the sample, which has roughly 180,000 clones, approximately 77% seen once. Sequencing was done on a sample of PBMCs. The receptors come from a male donor in good health and CMV-seronegative. CDR3s include the opening cysteine and the closing phenylalanine or tryptophan. Each record gives: V gene, CDR3 length, J gene, CDR3 protein.

v_gene: TRBV7-9; len: 16; j_gene: TRBJ2-7; CDR3aa: CASSFIGQGDSYEQYF
v_gene: TRBV9; len: 19; j_gene: TRBJ2-1; CDR3aa: CASSFSTATGTGFGDEQFF
v_gene: TRBV5-1; len: 15; j_gene: TRBJ1-1; CDR3aa: CASSLVREGGTEAFF
v_gene: TRBV27; len: 15; j_gene: TRBJ1-4; CDR3aa: CASSRGTGGNEKLFF
v_gene: TRBV27; len: 16; j_gene: TRBJ2-1; CDR3aa: CASSTSDRVGDDEQFF
v_gene: TRBV6-1; len: 15; j_gene: TRBJ1-6; CDR3aa: CASSRTGTGGSPLHF
v_gene: TRBV2; len: 15; j_gene: TRBJ2-3; CDR3aa: CASSQKGLAGVTQYF
v_gene: TRBV9; len: 16; j_gene: TRBJ2-3; CDR3aa: CASSVGRPGGPDTQYF
v_gene: TRBV9; len: 17; j_gene: TRBJ2-4; CDR3aa: CASSVDGTSGAKNIQYF
v_gene: TRBV27; len: 16; j_gene: TRBJ2-2; CDR3aa: CASSLVQGWNTGELFF
v_gene: TRBV4-1; len: 13; j_gene: TRBJ1-1; CDR3aa: CASNNRGITEAFF
v_gene: TRBV7-6; len: 13; j_gene: TRBJ2-1; CDR3aa: CASSLGQGNEQFF
v_gene: TRBV29-1; len: 14; j_gene: TRBJ1-4; CDR3aa: CSVGGGPFNEKLFF
v_gene: TRBV4-1; len: 17; j_gene: TRBJ2-5; CDR3aa: CASSQDPPGGGSETQYF
v_gene: TRBV7-2; len: 14; j_gene: TRBJ2-6; CDR3aa: CATSRGFGANVLTF
v_gene: TRBV14; len: 14; j_gene: TRBJ2-1; CDR3aa: CASSAGLAYNEQFF
v_gene: TRBV6-6; len: 16; j_gene: TRBJ2-5; CDR3aa: CASSYGGQTLQETQYF
v_gene: TRBV2; len: 14; j_gene: TRBJ2-3; CDR3aa: CASSGGRTTDTQYF
v_gene: TRBV7-9; len: 12; j_gene: TRBJ2-1; CDR3aa: CSSSLTRSEQFF
v_gene: TRBV30; len: 12; j_gene: TRBJ1-1; CDR3aa: CAGQGGETEAFF
v_gene: TRBV4-2; len: 16; j_gene: TRBJ2-2; CDR3aa: CASSQGSQGNTGELFF
v_gene: TRBV6-5; len: 13; j_gene: TRBJ2-7; CDR3aa: CASSRISSYEQYF
v_gene: TRBV28; len: 12; j_gene: TRBJ1-2; CDR3aa: CASSSGAVGYTF
v_gene: TRBV2; len: 16; j_gene: TRBJ2-3; CDR3aa: CASSEVAGPSTDTQYF
v_gene: TRBV28; len: 14; j_gene: TRBJ2-7; CDR3aa: CASSPPGIGYEQYF
v_gene: TRBV15; len: 14; j_gene: TRBJ2-5; CDR3aa: CATSRDADLETQYF
v_gene: TRBV19; len: 15; j_gene: TRBJ2-7; CDR3aa: CASSTSGRAIYEQYF
v_gene: TRBV2; len: 12; j_gene: TRBJ2-3; CDR3aa: CASSEAGDTQYF
v_gene: TRBV10-3; len: 14; j_gene: TRBJ1-5; CDR3aa: CAISASGGSQPQHF
v_gene: TRBV30; len: 13; j_gene: TRBJ1-1; CDR3aa: CAWDGQQNTEAFF
v_gene: TRBV6-6; len: 11; j_gene: TRBJ1-2; CDR3aa: CASEVQGGYTF
v_gene: TRBV11-2; len: 13; j_gene: TRBJ2-1; CDR3aa: CASSFWTVDEQFF
v_gene: TRBV5-6; len: 14; j_gene: TRBJ1-5; CDR3aa: CASSKTGLNQPQHF
v_gene: TRBV7-6; len: 15; j_gene: TRBJ1-1; CDR3aa: CASSPRVRGGTEAFF
v_gene: TRBV7-2; len: 13; j_gene: TRBJ1-2; CDR3aa: CASSPDKNYGYTF
v_gene: TRBV6-4; len: 14; j_gene: TRBJ2-7; CDR3aa: CASVLTGFPLEQYF
v_gene: TRBV11-3; len: 15; j_gene: TRBJ2-1; CDR3aa: CASSLGGGLYNEQFF
v_gene: TRBV7-6; len: 16; j_gene: TRBJ1-2; CDR3aa: CASSSQVGRPPYGYTF